These 26 T cell receptor beta chains share one sample of origin, sequenced in a study of blood T cell repertoires in COVID-19 (dated by TCRdb to 2020 to 2022). To prepare the library, the immunoSEQ multiplex PCR assay was applied. The source is immuneACCESS, and TCRdb retained only in-frame sequences with V and J called. Part of the clones is not carried over; for the studies checked, unresolved V genes explain less than half of this, and the remainder is unexplained. Within this sample are tens of thousands of clones, with 82% of them counted one time only. The ten largest clones capture more than 5.5% of the sample. Specimen: peripheral blood. These receptors were collected from a man aged 45-60 years with active or convalescent COVID-19.

The rearrangement links TRBV7-9 to TRBJ1-2; tentatively, D is TRBD1 (6 bases). The V end lost 5 bases, the J end lost 0 bases, and 13 bases lay between the germline ends. The germline V gene encodes CDR1 SEHNR and CDR2 FQNEAQ (reference sequence). The CDR3 has 15 amino acids. In DNA, the CDR3 is TGTGCCAGCAGCCCTGGGACACTCGCTAACTATGGCTACACCTTC. It encodes CASSPGTLANYGYTF. Full variable domain (missing parts from reference TRBV7-9 and TRBJ1-2): DTGVSQNPRHKITKRGQNVTFRCDPISEHNRLYWYRQTLGQGPEFLTYFQNEAQLEKSRLLSDRFSAERPKGSFSTLEIQRTEQGDSAMYLCASSPGTLANYGYTFGSGTRLTVV.

The V gene is TRBV3-1 (or the pseudogene TRBV3-2), the J gene TRBJ2-1; 10 bases align to TRBD2. This CDR3 contains 17 residues. V lost 2 bases to trimming and J lost 5 bases; unmatched junction nucleotides: 9. Germline lookup yields CDR1 LGHDT and CDR2 YNNKEL (reference sequence). In DNA, the CDR3 is TGTGCCAGCAGCCAATTAGGGGAGCGGGGGGGAAACAATGAGCAGTTCTTC. Its translation: CASSQLGERGGNNEQFF.

The V call is TRBV3-1 (or the pseudogene TRBV3-2), the J call TRBJ2-5; TRBD2 matches 8 bases. The CDR3 has 18 residues. Germline V lookup: CDR1 LGHDT, CDR2 YNNKEL (reference sequence). V was pared by 7 bases and J by 5 bases, with 21 bases of the junction left unmatched. CDR3 bases: TGTGCCAGCACCCTAATCGGGGGGGGAAGTGGCGACAGGGAGACCCAGTACTTC. Encoded protein: CASTLIGGGSGDRETQYF.

The chain couples TRBV10-2 to TRBJ2-2; TRBD1 aligns across 11 bases. Germline assignment: CDR1 WSHSY and CDR2 SAAADI. The CDR3 is 14 amino acids. V lost 6 bases and J lost 6; bases outside the gene matches: 3. The DNA of the CDR3 is TGCGCCAGCAGCCCGGGACAGGGGGCCGGGGAGCTGTTTTTT. Its translation: CASSPGQGAGELFF.

This chain joins TRBV18 and TRBJ2-7; TRBD1 agrees at 11 bases. This CDR3 has 15 residues. Trimming removed 4 bases from V and 3 bases from J; junction bases left unmatched: 5. Germline CDR1 reads KGHSH; CDR2 reads LQKENI. This CDR3 is CASSQAGTGGYEQYV. In nucleotides, the CDR3 is TGTGCCAGCTCACAAGCCGGGACAGGGGGCTACGAGCAGTACGTC.

The chain combines TRBV21-1 with TRBJ1-4; the table's D call of TRBD1 was not tested on the DNA. TRBV21-1 is a listed pseudogene. This CDR3 has 14 amino acids. CDR3 coding DNA: TGTGCCAGCACGGCCGGGACAGGTTCAGGGAAACTGTTTTTT. Protein: CASTAGTGSGKLFF.

The table lists this clone with a few counts. The chain has TRBV11-3 and TRBJ2-3; D remains ambiguous. The CDR3 is made up of 16 amino acids. CDR1 is SGHNT, CDR2 YENEEA, per germline. V lost 4 bases and J 2 bases, leaving 16 bases between the germline ends. The CDR3 reads CASSSNLDGVTDTQYF. CDR3 DNA sequence: TGTGCCAGCAGCTCCAATTTAGACGGAGTCACAGATACGCAGTATTTT.

J is TRBJ2-5 and V is TRBV6-1, with 10 bases fitting TRBD1. This CDR3 spans 15 amino acids. CDR1 is MNHNS, CDR2 SASEGT, per germline. V lost 3 bases and J lost 4; bases outside the gene matches: 5. The CDR3 nucleotides read TGTGCCAGCAGTGACAGACAGGGGGCGCGAGAGACCCAGTACTTC. Translated, it gives CASSDRQGARETQYF.

V is TRBV5-6 and J is TRBJ1-4, with D perhaps TRBD1 (5 bases). Trimming took off 7 bases at V and 7 bases at J, with 14 bases between the two ends. The CDR3 is 13 amino acids. Germline V gene lookup returns CDR1 SGHDT and CDR2 YYEEEE. CDR3 coding DNA: TGTGCCAGCCTCCACCCGGGGGGTGAAAAACTGTTTTTT. Protein: CASLHPGGEKLFF.

V usage is TRBV2 and J usage is TRBJ2-1, with TRBD1 identical over 7 bases. Trimming at V came to 4 bases and at J to 5 bases, leaving 8 bases not matched to a gene. The CDR3 loop spans 15 amino acids. Germline assignment: CDR1 SNHLY and CDR2 FYNNEI. CDR3 region: CASSVRQGSHNEQFF. For the CDR3, the DNA is TGTGCCAGCAGTGTTAGACAGGGAAGTCACAATGAGCAGTTCTTC.

The chain couples TRBV6-5 to TRBJ1-4, with D possibly being TRBD1 (5 bases). The CDR3 sequence is 15 residues long. Germline-derived CDR1 and CDR2 are MNHEY and SVGAGI. The V gene lost 10 bases and the J gene lost 3 bases, with 18 bases spanning the gap. CDR3 sequence reads: CAIQRGNVANEKLFF. The CDR3 nucleotides are TGTGCCATTCAACGGGGGAACGTGGCTAATGAAAAACTGTTTTTT.

The rearrangement links TRBV2 to TRBJ2-3; TRBD2 matches 11 bases. The CDR3 is 16 residues long. Germline V lookup: CDR1 SNHLY, CDR2 FYNNEI. V was pared by 5 bases and J by 1 base, with 5 bases of the junction left unmatched. In DNA, the CDR3 is TGTGCCAGCAGTCCCGGGACTAGCGGTCGCACAGATACGCAGTATTTT. This translates into CASSPGTSGRTDTQYF.

The rearrangement uses TRBV19 and TRBJ1-5, with D maybe TRBD1 (5 bases). Germline CDR1 is LNHDA and CDR2 is SQIVND (reference sequence). V shed 2 bases and J shed 4 bases, with 12 bases lying between them. This CDR3 is built from 15 residues. This chain's CDR3 is CASSINRRSNQPQHF. The CDR3 DNA reads TGTGCCAGTAGTATAAACAGGCGTTCTAATCAGCCCCAGCATTTT.

This clone was recorded once. The genes are TRBV25-1 and TRBJ2-5, with 12 bases matching TRBD2. The germline gives CDR1 MGHDK, CDR2 SYGVNS. V shed 8 bases, J shed 2 bases, and the junction held 0 bases outside the gene matches. The CDR3 extends over 13 amino acids. The CDR3 DNA sequence: TGTGCCAGCGGACTAGCGGGGCAAGAGACCCAGTACTTC. Its protein product is CASGLAGQETQYF.

The chain employs TRBV29-1 and TRBJ2-5, with 8 positions matching TRBD1. The CDR3 runs 13 residues. Trimming cost V 7 bases and J 2 bases; bases outside gene matches: 6. Looked up from germline, CDR1 is SQVTM and CDR2 is ANQGSEA. The CDR3 DNA reads TGCAGCGCCTCGACAGGGGCTCAAGAGACCCAGTACTTC. Encoded protein: CSASTGAQETQYF.

The chain links TRBV28 to TRBJ2-7; 12 bases are shared with TRBD2. With 7 bases clipped from V and 6 bases from J, the junction kept 13 bases outside the gene matches. The CDR3 spans 16 residues. Per germline, CDR1 MDHEN and CDR2 SYDVKM. Here the CDR3 DNA reads TGTGCCAGCACCCTCTCGCAACTAGCGGGGGGAGCCGAGCAGTACTTC. Translated, it gives CASTLSQLAGGAEQYF.

In DNA form, the CDR3 reads TGCGCCAGCAGCCAAGAGGGGCCGGGAAACATTCAGTACTTC. Its protein is CASSQEGPGNIQYF. The chain carries TRBV4-3 and TRBJ2-4, with TRBD1 as a possible D gene (5 bases). V gave up 0 bases and J gave up 6 bases, with 9 bases separating them. Germline V gene sequence: CDR1 LGHNA, CDR2 YSLEER. This CDR3 region has 14 residues.

This chain uses TRBV2 with TRBJ2-5, with TRBD2 identical over 7 bases. CDR1 is SNHLY, CDR2 FYNNEI, per germline. The trim removed 2 bases at V and 2 bases at J, leaving 5 bases unmatched. CDR3 length: 15 amino acids. The CDR3: CASSEQAGVQETQYF. The DNA of the CDR3 is TGTGCCAGCAGTGAACAGGCGGGGGTGCAAGAGACCCAGTACTTC.

This chain joins TRBV5-5 and TRBJ2-2; D remains ambiguous. This CDR3 comprises 12 residues. The V gene's germline CDR1 is SGHKS and CDR2 YYEKEE (reference sequence). Trimming removed 3 bases from V and 7 bases from J, with 7 bases in between. The CDR3 protein is CASSWQDGELFF. CDR3 DNA: TGTGCCAGCAGCTGGCAGGACGGGGAGCTGTTTTTT.

The chain carries TRBV4-2 and TRBJ2-3, with a tentative D call TRBD2 (6 bases). The CDR3 contains 14 residues. V lost 5 bases, J lost 1 base, and 10 bases lay in between. In germline, CDR1 is LGHNA, CDR2 YNFKEQ. The CDR3 reads CASSSGTGTDTQYF. CDR3 nucleotide sequence: TGTGCCAGCAGCTCAGGGACTGGCACAGATACGCAGTATTTT.

This clone was detected only once. This chain joins TRBV28 and TRBJ1-2, with no clear D. CDR1 MDHEN and CDR2 SYDVKM come from the germline V gene. There are 17 residues in the CDR3. Trimming left V 5 bases short and J 0 bases short, with 19 bases between. CDR3 in amino acids: CASSQTYAPGTNYGYTF. In DNA, the CDR3 is TGTGCCAGCAGTCAAACTTATGCCCCGGGGACTAACTATGGCTACACCTTC.

The sample holds one count of this clone. The chain links TRBV19 to TRBJ2-5; tentative D call: TRBD1 (6 bases). The CDR3 is made up of 15 amino acids. Germline CDR1 LNHDA, CDR2 SQIVND (reference sequence). The V end was cut by 6 bases, the J end by 2 bases, with 16 bases between. CDR3 bases: TGTGCCAGTAGAATACAGGGTGGCCTACAAGAGACCCAGTACTTC. Translating gives CASRIQGGLQETQYF. The full variable domain, in which reference TRBV19 and TRBJ2-5 provide the parts outside the CDR3, is DGGITQSPKYLFRKEGQNVTLSCEQNLNHDAMYWYRQDPGQGLRLIYYSQIVNDFQKGDIAEGYSVSREKKESFPLTVTSAQKNPTAFYLCASRIQGGLQETQYFGPGTRLLVL.

The chain is built from TRBV7-9 and TRBJ1-1; no firm D call. The CDR3 covers 14 residues. Germline CDR1 is SEHNR and CDR2 is FQNEAQ (reference sequence). Trimming took 8 bases from V and 4 from J, leaving 17 bases between them. DNA for the CDR3: TGTGCCAGCGGTTCAATGGCCAGATCCACTGAAGCTTTCTTT. Protein: CASGSMARSTEAFF.

The gene calls are TRBV6-5 and TRBJ2-3, with 8 bases fitting TRBD2. The CDR3 is made up of 14 amino acids. CDR1 is MNHEY, CDR2 SVGAGI, per germline. The J segment lost 1 base and the V segment lost 6 bases, leaving 3 bases of the junction unmatched. This CDR3 is CASRDGGGTDTQYF. CDR3 in DNA: TGTGCCAGCAGAGACGGGGGGGGCACAGATACGCAGTATTTT.

V usage is TRBV5-1 and J usage is TRBJ2-7, with D hard to call. This CDR3 spans 13 amino acids. V lost 7 bases and J 0 bases, leaving 11 bases between the germline ends. CDR1 and CDR2 from the germline V gene are SGHRS and YFSETQ. The CDR3 DNA reads as TGCGCCAGCTCCGACATACACTCCTACGAGCAGTACTTC. It codes for CASSDIHSYEQYF.

V gene TRBV29-1 combines with J gene TRBJ1-1, with D possibly TRBD1 on 6 matching bases. Germline loops: CDR1 SQVTM, CDR2 ANQGSEA. The CDR3 is 12 amino acids. With 7 bases removed from V and 0 bases from J, the gap between germline ends came to 9 bases. CDR3 in amino acids: CSGTAMNTEAFF. The CDR3 nucleotides are TGCAGCGGGACAGCCATGAACACTGAAGCTTTCTTT.